This record covers a single T cell receptor beta chain. This entry is derived from a study of blood T cell repertoires in COVID-19. The assay was immunoSEQ multiplex PCR, and TCRdb's table has in-frame clones only and misses some. The sample records 250,000 to 350,000 clones, roughly 90% being singletons. Germline lookup yields CDR1 MDHEN and CDR2 SYDVKM. The CDR3 has 14 residues. V lost 2 bases, J lost 0 bases, and 4 bases lay in between. This TCR was recovered from a woman in her 30s with COVID-19, enrolled during active disease. The V and J genes are TRBV28 and TRBJ2-2, with D hard to call. What was sequenced was peripheral blood. The CDR3 here is CASSLLANTGELFF. DNA of the CDR3: TGTGCCAGCAGTTTACTCGCGAACACCGGGGAGCTGTTTTTT.